One sample yielded the 23 T cell receptor beta chains listed below, sequenced in a study of cytomegalovirus exposure and HLA in healthy donors (dated by TCRdb to the late 2010s). The library was produced with the immunoSEQ multiplex PCR assay. For the multiplex PCR, a mixture combining 60 forward primers for TCR Vbeta segments and 13 reverse primers for TCR Jbeta segments was used. TCRdb provides this immuneACCESS table in a form limited to in-frame rearrangements. Some clones are lacking; in checked studies, under half of them reflect an unresolved V gene, and why the rest are absent is not known. The data table for this sample lists about 130,000 clones. The leading ten clones occupy less than 2% of the sample. The sample consisted of PBMCs. The receptor set was obtained from a woman in her 40s in good health and CMV-seronegative.

The chain employs TRBV29-1 and TRBJ1-5, with a weak D call TRBD1 (5 bases). The CDR3 is made up of 13 amino acids. The germline V gene encodes CDR1 SQVTM and CDR2 ANQGSEA. With 6 bases removed from V and 4 bases from J, the gap between germline ends came to 13 bases. CDR3 in DNA: TGCAGCGTGGGGCCCGACACAAATCAGCCCCAGCATTTT. It yields the protein CSVGPDTNQPQHF.

The DNA for the CDR3 is TGTGCCAGCAGCCCTGGGACTAGCGGGGGAACAGATACGCAGTATTTT. Protein product: CASSPGTSGGTDTQYF. The chain recombines TRBV6-4 with TRBJ2-3; TRBD2 matches 14 bases. The CDR3 runs 16 residues. Germline assignment: CDR1 MRHNA and CDR2 SNTAGT. The ends lost 6 bases at V and 3 bases at J; junction bases unmatched: 5.

This chain uses TRBV9 with TRBJ2-6; 10 bases align to TRBD1. Germline CDR1 SGDLS, CDR2 YYNGEE. The V segment lost 3 bases and the J segment 4 bases; nucleotides outside the gene matches: 13. This CDR3 region has 19 residues. Here the CDR3 reads CASSATGTGAPWGANVLTF. DNA for the CDR3: TGTGCCAGCAGCGCAACCGGGACAGGGGCACCGTGGGGGGCCAACGTCCTGACTTTC. The variable domain in full, with the rest retrieved from reference TRBV9 and TRBJ2-6, is DSGVTQTPKHLITATGQRVTLRCSPRSGDLSVYWYQQSLDQGLQFLIQYYNGEERAKGNILERFSAQQFPDLHSELNLSSLELGDSALYFCASSATGTGAPWGANVLTFGAGSRLTVL.

The chain is built from TRBV4-1 and TRBJ2-1, with D possibly TRBD1 on 5 matching bases. The CDR3 runs 14 residues. Germline CDR1 reads MGHRA; CDR2 reads YSYEKL. Trimming removed 4 bases at V and 6 bases at J, with 13 bases between. In DNA, the CDR3 is TGCGCCAGCAGCCCTAACGCAGGGCCCAATGAGCAGTTCTTC. It codes for CASSPNAGPNEQFF.

The chain has TRBV7-9 and TRBJ2-7; TRBD1 aligns across 9 bases. J was trimmed by 2 bases and V by 4 bases; bases with no gene match: 9. The germline V gene encodes CDR1 SEHNR and CDR2 FQNEAQ (reference sequence). CDR3 length: 16 amino acids. CDR3 protein: CASSSSRTGAAYEQYF. The DNA of the CDR3 is TGTGCCAGCAGCTCGAGTCGGACAGGGGCAGCCTACGAGCAGTACTTC.

The V gene is TRBV19, the J gene TRBJ1-1; no definite D call. V was cut by 6 bases and J by 4 bases, with 27 bases left in between. CDR1 and CDR2 from the germline V gene are LNHDA and SQIVND (reference sequence). This CDR3 is 18 amino acids long. The CDR3 loop reads CASRTDRAGPRRTTEAFF. DNA of the CDR3: TGTGCCAGTAGAACGGATCGGGCTGGACCGAGGAGGACCACTGAAGCTTTCTTT.

V and J are TRBV4-3 and TRBJ2-2, with D perhaps TRBD1 (5 bases). The germline CDR1 and CDR2 sequences are LGHNA and YSLEER. This CDR3 spans 14 amino acids. The germline V and J ends were trimmed by 0 bases and 7 bases, with 9 bases remaining between them. Here the CDR3 DNA reads TGCGCCAGCAGCCAAGACCCAGGGTTCGGGGAGCTGTTTTTT. It specifies CASSQDPGFGELFF.

The genes are TRBV19 and TRBJ2-7; unclear D gene. The germline gives CDR1 LNHDA, CDR2 SQIVND (reference sequence). The CDR3 loop spans 14 amino acids. Trimming shortened V by 3 bases and J by 2 bases, and 11 bases separated the two germline ends. For the CDR3, the DNA is TGTGCCAGTAGTATGAGAGTGGAGACCTACGAGCAGTACTTC. It encodes CASSMRVETYEQYF.

The rearrangement joins TRBV6-5 to TRBJ1-1; D possibly corresponds to TRBD1 (5 bases). This CDR3 has 15 residues. V gave up 6 bases and J gave up 4 bases, with 18 bases separating them. Germline CDR1 reads MNHEY; CDR2 reads SVGAGI. The CDR3 DNA reads TGTGCCAGCAGCCCTCGAAGACCCCAGGGCACTGAAGCTTTCTTT. Residues: CASSPRRPQGTEAFF.

This sequence joins TRBV5-4 and TRBJ1-4; 12 bases line up with TRBD1. Germline V lookup: CDR1 SGHNT, CDR2 YYREEE (reference sequence). This CDR3 is built from 16 residues. V gave up 6 bases and J gave up 1 base; unmatched junction bases: 4. The CDR3 bases are TGTGCCAGCACCAGGGACAGGGGGCAAACTAATGAAAAACTGTTTTTT. Protein sequence: CASTRDRGQTNEKLFF.

The chain recombines TRBV29-1 with TRBJ1-3; no clear D. The germline V gene encodes CDR1 SQVTM and CDR2 ANQGSEA. Trimming left V 7 bases short and J 4 bases short, with 8 bases between. CDR3 length equals 11 residues. As DNA, the CDR3 is TGCAGCGCCTACCGCGGAAACACCATATATTTT. Its protein is CSAYRGNTIYF.

The rearrangement links TRBV14 to TRBJ2-3; 12 positions match TRBD2. The CDR3 totals 17 residues. The germline V gene encodes CDR1 SGHDN and CDR2 FVKESK. V was pared by 4 bases and J by 0 bases, with 5 bases of the junction left unmatched. CDR3 residues: CASSLWTSGASTDTQYF. The CDR3 DNA sequence: TGTGCCAGCAGCCTCTGGACTAGCGGGGCCAGCACAGATACGCAGTATTTT.

The V call is TRBV5-6, the J call TRBJ2-5; no clear D gene. CDR3 size: 11 residues. V was clipped by 0 bases and J by 12 bases, with 9 bases between them. Per the germline V gene, CDR1 is SGHDT and CDR2 is YYEEEE. The DNA for the CDR3 is TGTGCCAGCAGCTTGGATGCAGAGGAGTACTTC. Protein product: CASSLDAEEYF.

The chain uses TRBV14 and TRBJ1-6, with D uncertain. The CDR3 sequence is 13 residues long. The germline V gene encodes CDR1 SGHDN and CDR2 FVKESK. V lost 2 bases and J 9 bases, leaving 8 bases between the germline ends. The DNA of the CDR3 is TGTGCCAGCAGCCAAACATCTTTTTCACCCCTCCACTTT. Translating it yields CASSQTSFSPLHF.

The genes are TRBV7-3 and TRBJ2-2; tentative D call: TRBD1 (6 bases). CDR3 size: 14 residues. In germline, CDR1 is SGHTA, CDR2 FQGTGA. The V gene lost 4 bases and the J gene lost 5 bases, with 11 bases spanning the gap. The CDR3 sequence: CASSYGRGTGELFF. Here the CDR3 DNA reads TGTGCCAGCAGCTATGGCAGGGGTACCGGGGAGCTGTTTTTT. The entire variable domain, with the rest obtained from reference TRBV7-3 and TRBJ2-2, is as follows: GAGVSQTPSNKVTEKGKYVELRCDPISGHTALYWYRQSLGQGPEFLIYFQGTGAADDSGLPNDRFFAVRPEGSVSTLKIQRTERGDSAVYLCASSYGRGTGELFFGEGSRLTVL.

The chain couples TRBV6-6 to TRBJ1-2, with D hard to call. Trimming left V 0 bases short and J 4 bases short, with 15 bases between. The CDR3 runs 16 residues. Germline CDR1 reads MNHNY; CDR2 reads SVGAGI (reference sequence). CDR3 sequence: CASSYSRDRLIYGYTF. Written as DNA, the CDR3 is TGTGCCAGCAGTTACTCGAGAGATAGATTAATCTATGGCTACACCTTC.

The chain couples TRBV6-6 to TRBJ2-5, with 9 bases identical to TRBD2. After removal of 6 bases from V and 5 bases from J, the junction contained 10 bases not matched to a gene. The CDR3 length is 15 residues. Germline assignment: CDR1 MNHNY and CDR2 SVGAGI (reference sequence). In DNA, the CDR3 is TGTGCCAGCAGCTCCCAGGCGGGGGGGCTGGAGACCCAGTACTTC. It yields the protein CASSSQAGGLETQYF.

This sequence joins TRBV28 and TRBJ2-4, with TRBD1 as a possible D gene (6 bases). Germline values: CDR1 MDHEN, CDR2 SYDVKM. V was clipped by 4 bases and J by 0 bases, with 13 bases between them. The CDR3 loop spans 16 amino acids. The CDR3 coding sequence is TGTGCCAGCAGTTATACAGGGCTACTAGCCAAAAACATTCAGTACTTC. It translates to CASSYTGLLAKNIQYF.

The chain employs TRBV25-1 and TRBJ1-1, with D uncertain. V dropped 1 base and J dropped 5 bases, with 5 bases sitting between them. The CDR3 runs to 12 residues. Germline lookup yields CDR1 MGHDK and CDR2 SYGVNS. The CDR3 loop is CASSEWRTEAFF. CDR3 nucleotides: TGTGCCAGCAGTGAATGGCGGACTGAAGCTTTCTTT.

This chain connects TRBV6-1 to TRBJ2-5; no clear D gene. V shed 1 base and J shed 4 bases, with 13 bases lying between them. CDR1 is MNHNS, CDR2 SASEGT, per germline. The CDR3 has 15 amino acids. This CDR3 reads CASSEGAGGSETQYF. As DNA, the CDR3 is TGTGCCAGCAGTGAAGGGGCAGGTGGGTCAGAGACCCAGTACTTC.

The chain couples TRBV5-5 to TRBJ2-3; 11 positions match TRBD2. Germline V gene data show CDR1 as SGHKS and CDR2 as YYEKEE (reference sequence). V was pared by 4 bases and J by 3 bases, with 4 bases of the junction left unmatched. This CDR3 comprises 15 residues. The CDR3 DNA reads as TGTGCCAGCAGCCCTCTAGCGGGGGGAACAGATACGCAGTATTTT. Translation gives CASSPLAGGTDTQYF.

J is TRBJ1-6 and V is TRBV9; 7 positions match TRBD1. V trimming: 2 bases; J trimming: 7 bases; junction bases outside the gene matches: 3. CDR1 is SGDLS and CDR2 is YYNGEE in the germline V gene. This CDR3 region has 14 residues. The CDR3 nucleotides are TGTGCCAGCAGCGTCGGGACAGAGAATTCACCCCTCCACTTT. It is translated as CASSVGTENSPLHF.

V gene TRBV10-2 combines with J gene TRBJ1-1, with 8 bases that match TRBD1. V shed 0 bases, J shed 6 bases, and the junction held 6 bases outside the gene matches. The germline gives CDR1 WSHSY, CDR2 SAAADI. The CDR3 runs 15 residues. The CDR3 is CASSESQGAISEAFF. In nucleotides, the CDR3 is TGCGCCAGCAGTGAGTCCCAGGGGGCTATTTCTGAAGCTTTCTTT.